This is a list of T cell receptor beta chains from one sample in a study of T cells in Graves' hyperthyroidism and ophthalmopathy. In TCRdb, the multiplex PCR reads were re-called with MiXCR into one record per CDR3 protein. Of about 720,000 distinct CDR3 sequences in the sample, about 17% were seen once. Material for sequencing was blood. Receptors were obtained from a man between 18 and 29 years old with Graves' hyperthyroidism. CDR3s include the opening cysteine and the closing phenylalanine or tryptophan. A D gene is named only where the DNA matches it firmly. Rows give clone size only sometimes, using once, few, many, or a class for an expanded clone.

14	TRBJ1-1	.	TRBV29-1	TRBD1	CSVEGTGVDTEAFF	TGCAGCGTTGAAGGGACAGGGGTGGACACTGAAGCTTTCTTT
14	TRBJ2-1	.	TRBV11-3	.	CASSLDSASDEQFF	TGTGCCAGCAGCTTAGATTCCGCTAGCGATGAGCAGTTCTTC
14	TRBJ1-1	few	TRBV4-2	.	CASREGQVGTEAFF	TGTGCCAGCAGGGAAGGACAAGTAGGCACTGAAGCTTTCTTT
13	TRBJ1-1	.	TRBV24-1	.	CATSGGANTEAFF	TGTGCCACCAGTGGAGGAGCGAACACTGAAGCTTTCTTT
15	TRBJ2-2	many	TRBV24-1	.	CATSDPLGDGGELFF	TGTGCCACCAGTGACCCCTTGGGGGATGGCGGGGAGCTGTTTTTT
13	TRBJ2-5	.	TRBV7-2	TRBD1	CASRQGAGETQYF	TGTGCCAGCCGACAGGGGGCGGGGGAGACCCAGTACTTC
17	TRBJ2-7	few	TRBV19	.	CASSIRPFAEGPYEQYF	TGTGCCAGTAGTATAAGGCCGTTTGCGGAGGGCCCCTACGAGCAGTACTTC
13	TRBJ2-7	many	TRBV11-3	TRBD1	CASSLTGGREQYF	TGTGCCAGCAGCTTGACAGGGGGCCGCGAGCAGTACTTC
13	TRBJ1-1	few	TRBV30	.	CAWSSGENTEAFF	TGTGCCTGGAGTTCTGGGGAGAACACTGAAGCTTTCTTT
14	TRBJ2-7	many	TRBV6-1	.	CASSEAKGIVKQYF	TGTGCCAGCAGTGAAGCGAAAGGAATCGTCAAGCAGTACTTC
17	TRBJ2-2	many	TRBV11-2	TRBD2	CASSLEVGLALRGELFF	TGTGCCAGCAGCTTAGAAGTGGGACTAGCGCTCCGCGGGGAGCTGTTTTTT
19	TRBJ2-5	.	TRBV3-1	TRBD2	CASSPGTGGLAGGQETQYF	TGTGCCAGCAGCCCGGGAACAGGGGGACTAGCGGGAGGCCAAGAGACCCAGTACTTC
16	TRBJ2-7	many	TRBV18	TRBD2	CASSLFRGGRTYEQYF	TGTGCCAGCTCACTTTTCCGGGGGGGGCGCACCTACGAGCAGTACTTC
15	TRBJ2-7	.	TRBV6-2/TRBV6-3	TRBD1	CASSTPETGDHEQYF	TGTGCCAGCAGTACCCCCGAGACAGGGGACCACGAGCAGTACTTC
11	TRBJ2-5	.	TRBV6-2/TRBV6-3	.	CASTLDPPQYF	TGTGCCAGCACTCTGGACCCCCCCCAGTACTTC
14	TRBJ1-1	.	TRBV20-1	.	CSASIYEWDTEAFF	TGCAGTGCTAGCATCTATGAGTGGGACACTGAAGCTTTCTTT
15	TRBJ2-1	.	TRBV5-1	TRBD1	CASRTGTDTNQGEFF	TGCGCCAGCCGAACTGGGACGGATACAAATCAGGGGGAGTTCTTC
14	TRBJ2-7	few	TRBV7-9	.	CASSLGSRKDEQYF	TGTGCCAGCAGCTTAGGGTCCCGGAAGGACGAGCAGTACTTC
16	TRBJ2-2	.	TRBV5-5	.	CASSARDIANTGELFF	TGTGCCAGCAGCGCTAGGGACATCGCGAACACCGGGGAGCTGTTTTTT
14	TRBJ2-3	many	TRBV30	TRBD1	CAWTGTGFTDTQYF	TGTGCCTGGACCGGGACAGGGTTCACAGATACGCAGTATTTT
18	TRBJ2-1	.	TRBV20-1	.	CSARDGGSGTASYNEQFF	TGCAGTGCTAGAGATGGGGGAAGCGGGACAGCATCCTACAATGAGCAGTTCTTC
12	TRBJ2-7	many	TRBV2	.	CATRAEAYEQYF	TGTGCCACTCGAGCTGAGGCCTACGAGCAGTACTTC
15	TRBJ2-1	many	TRBV20-1	TRBD2	CSAPRGGAPYNEQFF	TGCAGTGCCCCACGGGGGGGAGCCCCATACAATGAGCAGTTCTTC
15	TRBJ2-3	.	TRBV5-8	.	CASSYGAGRADTQYF	TGTGCCAGCAGCTATGGGGCGGGTAGAGCAGATACGCAGTATTTT
16	TRBJ2-5	few	TRBV2	TRBD2	CASSSGLAGVEETQYF	TGTGCCAGCAGTTCCGGACTAGCGGGAGTGGAAGAGACCCAGTACTTC
16	TRBJ2-1	many	TRBV5-5	TRBD2	CASSFSGMGSYNEQFF	TGTGCCAGCAGCTTTAGCGGGATGGGCTCCTACAATGAGCAGTTCTTC
15	TRBJ2-1	few	TRBV20-1	TRBD2	CSAGGLAESYNEQFF	TGCAGTGCTGGGGGACTAGCGGAATCCTACAATGAGCAGTTCTTC
14	TRBJ1-3	few	TRBV15	.	CATARDISGNTIYF	TGTGCCACCGCCCGGGACATATCTGGAAACACCATATATTTT
15	TRBJ2-1	few	TRBV5-1	TRBD2	CASGSLAGGYNEQFF	TGCGCCAGCGGGTCTTTAGCGGGAGGTTACAATGAGCAGTTCTTC
15	TRBJ2-7	many	TRBV6-1	TRBD1	CASSEAGTVGGEQYF	TGTGCCAGCAGTGAAGCCGGGACAGTCGGCGGCGAGCAGTACTTC
13	TRBJ2-1	.	TRBV9	.	CASSDQTSNEQFF	TGTGCCAGCAGCGACCAGACTAGTAATGAGCAGTTCTTC
13	TRBJ2-7	many	TRBV6-1	.	CATSTGTKYEQYF	TGTGCCACCTCGACAGGGACTAAGTACGAGCAGTACTTC
15	TRBJ2-1	many	TRBV28	.	CASSLGGGFYNEQFF	TGTGCCAGCAGTTTGGGGGGAGGCTTCTACAATGAGCAGTTCTTC
11	TRBJ2-2	few	TRBV29-1	.	CSVDVSGELFF	TGCAGCGTGGACGTTTCCGGGGAGCTGTTTTTT
11	TRBJ2-7	many	TRBV29-1	.	CSAGVGYEQYF	TGCAGCGCGGGGGTAGGCTACGAGCAGTACTTC
13	TRBJ2-1	few	TRBV10-3	.	CAITQGGLNEQFF	TGTGCCATCACCCAGGGGGGGCTCAATGAGCAGTTCTTC
15	TRBJ2-4	.	TRBV11-2	.	CASNLNPRVGGIQYF	TGTGCCAGCAACTTAAATCCCAGGGTTGGGGGCATTCAGTACTTC
15	TRBJ2-2	few	TRBV20-1	.	CSARSQGRGTGELFF	TGCAGTGCTAGATCCCAGGGCCGGGGCACCGGGGAGCTGTTTTTT
15	TRBJ2-3	many	TRBV30	TRBD2	CAWSETGLAGDTQYF	TGTGCCTGGAGTGAAACGGGACTAGCGGGAGACACGCAGTATTTT
17	TRBJ2-2	few	TRBV7-9	.	CASSPGVNRDLTGELFF	TGTGCCAGCAGCCCAGGGGTTAACCGGGACCTCACCGGGGAGCTGTTTTTT
15	TRBJ1-5	.	TRBV20-1	.	CSAGYRVHSNQPQHF	TGCAGTGCCGGTTACAGGGTTCATAGCAATCAGCCCCAGCATTTT
13	TRBJ2-3	.	TRBV7-9	.	CASRYRASDTQYF	TGTGCCAGCAGATACAGGGCGTCAGATACGCAGTATTTT
15	TRBJ2-3	many	TRBV28	.	CASSFLPAGTDTQYF	TGTGCCAGCAGTTTTTTACCCGCGGGCACAGATACGCAGTATTTT